One T cell receptor beta chain is described in this entry. What antigen it recognizes has not been identified. No much larger clonotype is one base removed from it; base qualities were not supplied. Libraries came from the immunoSEQ multiplex PCR assay. An external provider carried out the TCRbeta CDR3 sequencing as a commercial service. As for the authors' bioinformatics: Productive nucleotide sequences and amino acid sequences obtained through in silico translation were used in the analyses. Diversity was quantified by Renyi entropy over a range of alpha values, with sample size equalised by taking the median of 200 repeated subsamples. Pairwise repertoire distance was calculated as one minus the Chao-modified Jaccard index to correct for under-sampling and was used for clustering. Frequency-weighted overlap with synovial clonotypes was computed at 200 sample sizes with 200 draws without replacement at each size, and the value at the size of the smaller sample was reported. The table was pulled from immuneACCESS by TCRdb, which kept in-frame rearrangements only. Such tables lose some clones; where checked, under half of the loss comes from unresolved V genes, and the rest has no known cause. V, J and clone size derive from that table, while D and trimming were established from the DNA sequence. Present in this sample are around 32,000 clones, nearly 95% of which were seen just once. The ten largest clones represent about 0.61% of the sample.

The sequenced samples were obtained from patients with active juvenile idiopathic arthritis. Cells were sorted right after thawing, and dead cells were excluded with Live/Dead Fixable Near-IR Stain. Taken from cysteine to phenylalanine, the CDR3 has 15 residues. The sequence is cut down to CDR3 DNA, 45 bases in frame from base 1. Between the V and J ends, shortened by 3 bases and 1 base respectively, the junction contains 9 bases. The germline V gene encodes CDR1 KGHSH and CDR2 LQKENI. These data belong to a study of circulating and synovial CD4+ cells in juvenile arthritis (dated 2014 in TCRdb). For the study in its entirety: Within each patient, the study compared the TCRbeta CDR3 repertoires of three groups: circulating HLA-DR+ CD4 T cells, bulk blood CD4 T cells, and synovial CD4 T cells. The goal of repertoire sequencing was to confirm that a circulating synovial-like CD4 T cell subset was enriched in synovial clonotypes. Beyond this particular receptor, the publication reports: Because overlap with synovium was found to increase with sequencing depth, the full repertoire overlap was likely underestimated by the measured shared-clonotype fractions. Circulating pathogenic-like lymphocytes clustered with synovial T cells and shared a substantially higher fraction of CDR3 sequences with synovium than bulk blood. Synovial and circulating pathogenic-like lymphocyte repertoires were less diverse than bulk blood CD4 repertoires, and some CPL samples were as oligoclonal as synovium. Because T cell genome counts in CPL samples and bulk blood CD4 samples differed by at least an order of magnitude, sample-size effects were addressed. The difference between circulating pathogenic-like lymphocytes and bulk blood T cells was not detected by traditional Vbeta family usage analysis.

Sample: CD4+ T cells from blood. The clonotype originates from a human donor with juvenile idiopathic arthritis. Recombination linked TRBV18 to TRBJ1-4, and the D gene may be TRBD1, 6 bases matching. CDR3 region: CASSPSTGTNEKLFF. At the DNA level, the sequence is TGTGCCAGCTCACCTTCGACAGGAACTAATGAAAAACTGTTTTTT.